These 23 T cell receptor beta chains were sequenced from one sample in a study of blood T cells in healthy people across ages. Combining a sample-barcoded 5' primer with a J-beta primer mix, a second PCR ran for about 7 to 11 cycles. TCRdb fed the 5' RACE reads into MiXCR, producing one record per CDR3 protein. The data hold 1.5 million to 1.8 million distinct CDR3 sequences, with roughly 43% observed a single time. Specimen: blood. The receptor set was obtained from a woman between 18 and 29 years old in good health.

The sample holds a few counts of this clonotype. This chain connects TRBV12-3 or TRBV12-4 to TRBJ2-1, with 8 positions matching TRBD2. This CDR3 has 14 amino acids. Trimming at V came to 8 bases and at J to 3 bases, leaving 6 bases not matched to a gene. CDR3: CASGRGGHYNEQFF. Written as DNA, the CDR3 is TGTGCCAGCGGTCGGGGGGGGCACTACAATGAGCAGTTCTTC.

This rearrangement joins TRBV7-3 to TRBJ2-1; unclear D gene. Trimming took off 1 base at V and 7 bases at J, with 8 bases between the two ends. This CDR3 is 13 amino acids long. From germline, CDR1 is SGHTA and CDR2 FQGTGA. As DNA, the CDR3 is TGTGCCAGCAGCTTAAGAATGGGAAATGAGCAGTTCTTC. It codes for CASSLRMGNEQFF. The whole variable domain, filled in from reference TRBV7-3 and TRBJ2-1, reads GAGVSQTPSNKVTEKGKYVELRCDPISGHTALYWYRQSLGQGPEFLIYFQGTGAADDSGLPNDRFFAVRPEGSVSTLKIQRTERGDSAVYLCASSLRMGNEQFFGPGTRLTVL.

This clonotype was recorded a few times. V is TRBV12-3 or TRBV12-4 and J is TRBJ2-7; D is perhaps TRBD1 (6 bases). V was trimmed by 3 bases and J by 4 bases, leaving 13 bases between them. The CDR3 is 14 amino acids. CDR3 bases: TGTGCCAGCAGTTTGAGACAGGAAATTTACGAGCAGTACTTC. It encodes CASSLRQEIYEQYF.

The chain employs TRBV20-1 and TRBJ2-7, with D hard to call. The CDR3 covers 12 residues. Trimming left V 1 base short and J 3 bases short, with 7 bases between. The V gene's germline CDR1 is DFQATT and CDR2 SNEGSKA (reference sequence). The CDR3 reads CSARGPRYEQYF. The CDR3 nucleotides are TGCAGTGCTAGAGGTCCCCGCTACGAGCAGTACTTC.

The rearrangement joins TRBV4-1 to TRBJ2-1; D assignment may be TRBD1 or TRBD2 (6 bases each). This CDR3 spans 13 amino acids. The germline V and J ends were trimmed by 1 base and 9 bases, with 10 bases remaining between them. Looked up from germline, CDR1 is MGHRA and CDR2 is YSYEKL. CDR3 DNA: TGCGCCAGCAGCCAAGTAGGGGGACTTGAGCAGTTCTTC. Translated: CASSQVGGLEQFF.

The chain links TRBV6-5 to TRBJ1-2, with D maybe TRBD1 (5 bases). The V end lost 0 bases, the J end lost 10 bases, and 9 bases lay between the germline ends. From germline, CDR1 is MNHEY and CDR2 SVGAGI. This CDR3 region has 12 residues. CDR3: CASSYSGTHYTF. In nucleotides, the CDR3 is TGTGCCAGCAGTTACTCGGGGACTCACTACACCTTC.

V is TRBV10-3 and J is TRBJ2-7, with no clear D. Germline assignment: CDR1 ENHRY and CDR2 SYGVKD. This CDR3 spans 13 amino acids. V dropped 7 bases and J dropped 0 bases, with 10 bases sitting between them. The CDR3 DNA sequence: TGTGCCATCATCGGGCAAGGCTCCTACGAGCAGTACTTC. Protein product: CAIIGQGSYEQYF.

In this sample, this clonotype turned up a few times. The genes are TRBV9 and TRBJ2-1, with a possible D match to TRBD2 (6 bases). Between the trimmed V and J ends, which lost 3 bases and 4 bases, there was a span of 11 bases. CDR1 is SGDLS, CDR2 YYNGEE, per germline. CDR3 length equals 14 residues. The CDR3 DNA is TGTGCCAGCAGCGCGGGACTCCCATACAATGAGCAGTTCTTC. Translating gives CASSAGLPYNEQFF.

J is TRBJ1-2 and V is TRBV7-9; D unresolved. The CDR3 totals 14 residues. V was pared by 5 bases and J by 3 bases, with 13 bases between. Germline lookup yields CDR1 SEHNR and CDR2 FQNEAQ (reference sequence). CDR3 sequence: CASSRPRMDYGYTF. The CDR3 bases are TGTGCCAGCAGCAGGCCCCGGATGGACTATGGCTACACCTTC.

This clonotype appeared a single time. The V gene is TRBV11-2, the J gene TRBJ2-5; no clear D. Near its end, the DNA agrees better with TRBJ2-7, so the J call may be wrong. The germline CDR1 and CDR2 sequences are SGHAT and FQNNGV. The CDR3 length is 12 residues. The CDR3 sequence is CASSEEGYEQYF. In DNA form, the CDR3 reads TGTGCCAGCAGCGAAGAAGGATACGAGCAGTACTTC.

CDR3 coding DNA: TGTGCCACTCGAAACCCGGGACTTTACACAGATACGCAGTATTTT. Residues: CATRNPGLYTDTQYF. The rearrangement uses TRBV6-2 or TRBV6-3 and TRBJ2-3; weak D call: TRBD2 (6 bases). Trimming stripped 10 bases from V and 2 bases from J, with 19 bases between. Germline V gene lookup returns CDR1 MNHEY and CDR2 SVGEGT. The CDR3 has 15 amino acids.

This sequence joins TRBV16 and TRBJ2-1; 9 bases map to TRBD1. Germline assignment: CDR1 KGHSY and CDR2 FQNENV. V lost 4 bases, J lost 4 bases, and 8 bases stayed unmatched. CDR3 length: 16 amino acids. The CDR3, as DNA: TGTGCCAGCAGCCCTAAGGACAGGGGATTTTACAATGAGCAGTTCTTC. Amino acids: CASSPKDRGFYNEQFF.

The gene calls are TRBV27 and TRBJ2-1; D unresolved. Near its end, the DNA agrees better with TRBJ2-7, so the J call may be wrong. There are 11 residues in the CDR3. CDR1 and CDR2 (germline): MNHEY, SMNVEV (reference sequence). The CDR3 DNA sequence: TGTGCCAGCAGTTTTATCAATGAGCAGTACTTC. This gives the protein CASSFINEQYF.

The CDR3 here is CASSTTSGSGSSYEQYF. In nucleotides, the CDR3 is TGTGCCAGCAGCACAACTAGCGGGAGTGGGAGCTCCTACGAGCAGTACTTC. The J gene is TRBJ2-7, the V gene TRBV13; 11 bases match TRBD2. The CDR3 has 17 residues. J lost 0 bases, V lost 5 bases, and 9 bases had no gene match. Looked up from germline, CDR1 is PRHDT and CDR2 is FYEKMQ (reference sequence). Drawing the rest from reference TRBV13 and TRBJ2-7, the complete variable domain is AAGVIQSPRHLIKEKRETATLKCYPIPRHDTVYWYQQGPGQDPQFLISFYEKMQSDKGSIPDRFSAQQFSDYHSELNMSSLELGDSALYFCASSTTSGSGSSYEQYFGPGTRLTVT.

This clonotype was seen more than once but under ten times. The CDR3 bases are TGTGCCAGCAGTTCGTTAGCGGGGGGTTTCAATGAGCAGTTCTTC. Encoded protein: CASSSLAGGFNEQFF. The rearrangement uses TRBV6-5 and TRBJ2-1; TRBD2 matches at 10 bases. V lost 4 bases, J lost 6 bases, and 6 bases stayed unmatched. The germline CDR1 and CDR2 sequences are MNHEY and SVGAGI. This CDR3 has 15 amino acids.

This clonotype was counted a few times. The genes are TRBV5-1 and TRBJ2-2; D unclear. Trimming removed 2 bases at V and 2 bases at J, with 10 bases between. The CDR3 length is 15 residues. CDR1 is SGHRS and CDR2 is YFSETQ in the germline V gene. The CDR3 is CASSFLGTNTGELFF. DNA of the CDR3: TGCGCCAGCAGCTTCCTCGGAACTAACACCGGGGAGCTGTTTTTT.

This clonotype has only a few counts. The V and J genes are TRBV19 and TRBJ2-3, with TRBD2 matching over 8 bases. Trimming at V came to 0 bases and at J to 2 bases, leaving 4 bases not matched to a gene. The V gene's germline CDR1 is LNHDA and CDR2 SQIVND (reference sequence). The CDR3 length is 16 residues. The CDR3 region is CASSIDLAGITDTQYF. In DNA, the CDR3 is TGTGCCAGTAGTATAGACCTAGCGGGCATCACAGATACGCAGTATTTT.

The genes are TRBV28 and TRBJ1-1, with TRBD1 as a possible D gene (5 bases). The CDR3 extends over 12 amino acids. V lost 6 bases, J lost 5 bases, and 10 bases lay in between. Germline loops: CDR1 MDHEN, CDR2 SYDVKM. This CDR3 is CASRFGGTEAFF. CDR3 DNA: TGTGCCAGCAGGTTCGGGGGTACTGAAGCTTTCTTT. The entire variable domain, with the rest obtained from reference TRBV28 and TRBJ1-1, is as follows: DVKVTQSSRYLVKRTGEKVFLECVQDMDHENMFWYRQDPGLGLRLIYFSYDVKMKEKGDIPEGYSVSREKKERFSLILESASTNQTSMYLCASRFGGTEAFFGQGTRLTVV.

This clonotype has more than one count but fewer than ten. The CDR3 DNA reads TGCAGTGCAAAGCGGAGCTTGTACAATGAGCAGTTCTTC. Its protein is CSAKRSLYNEQFF. The rearrangement uses TRBV20-1 and TRBJ2-1; perhaps TRBD2 as D (5 bases). The CDR3 sequence is 13 residues long. V lost 6 bases, J lost 4 bases, and 13 bases lay in between. Germline CDR1 is DFQATT and CDR2 is SNEGSKA (reference sequence).

The chain links TRBV29-1 to TRBJ1-2; D is undetermined. Germline V gives CDR1 SQVTM, CDR2 ANQGSEA. The V gene lost 3 bases and the J gene lost 2 bases, with 19 bases spanning the gap. The CDR3 loop spans 16 amino acids. The CDR3 sequence: CSVDVSAYSPNYGYTF. The DNA for the CDR3 is TGCAGCGTTGATGTGTCAGCCTACAGCCCGAACTATGGCTACACCTTC. Using reference TRBV29-1 and TRBJ1-2 for the parts outside the CDR3, the full variable domain is SAVISQKPSRDICQRGTSLTIQCQVDSQVTMMFWYRQQPGQSLTLIATANQGSEATYESGFVIDKFPISRPNLTFSTLTVSNMSPEDSSIYLCSVDVSAYSPNYGYTFGSGTRLTVV.

The rearrangement joins TRBV20-1 to TRBJ2-7; TRBD2 matches 8 bases. This CDR3 comprises 15 residues. The germline V gene encodes CDR1 DFQATT and CDR2 SNEGSKA (reference sequence). V dropped 0 bases and J dropped 3; count of bases not matched to a gene: 7. In DNA, the CDR3 is TGCAGTGCTAGAGATCCCCGGACTAGCCGCTACGAGCAGTACTTC. This gives the protein CSARDPRTSRYEQYF.

The rearrangement links TRBV27 to TRBJ1-5; 7 nucleotides line up with TRBD1. Looked up from germline, CDR1 is MNHEY and CDR2 is SMNVEV (reference sequence). The CDR3 consists of 14 residues. V dropped 2 bases and J dropped 6; count of bases not matched to a gene: 4. The CDR3 reads CASSLGQDIQPQHF. The DNA of the CDR3 is TGTGCCAGCAGTTTAGGACAGGACATTCAGCCCCAGCATTTT.

The V gene is TRBV27, the J gene TRBJ2-7; D could derive from TRBD1 or TRBD2 (5 bases each). The CDR3 has 17 amino acids. Trimming shortened V by 0 bases and J by 4 bases, and 19 bases separated the two germline ends. The germline CDR1 and CDR2 sequences are MNHEY and SMNVEV (reference sequence). The CDR3 DNA sequence: TGTGCCAGCAGTTTATCGGATGTTTGGGGGAGTGGGTACGAGCAGTACTTC. Its translation is CASSLSDVWGSGYEQYF.